The present entry profiles one T cell receptor beta chain with its context. The sample is drawn from a study of OX40 agonist ivuxolimab in advanced cancers. On the study more broadly: A mean age of approximately 60 years, range about 20 to 90, was recorded, and roughly 80% were male.

Germline CDR1 and CDR2: LNHNV and YYDKDF (reference sequence). Trimming removed 2 bases at V and 10 bases at J, with 9 bases between. This CDR3 spans 12 amino acids. Sequencing was performed with immunoSEQ multiplex PCR; in TCRdb, only in-frame clones are kept and a portion is missing. The table lists 34,000 or so clones, roughly 80% of them singletons. The source of this sequence is an adult with an advanced solid tumor such as melanoma, head and neck, liver or kidney cancer. The sequenced sample was CD4+ or CD8+ T cells sorted from blood, obtained in a trial of the OX40 agonist ivuxolimab. This chain links TRBV15 with TRBJ1-5; no definite D call. The DNA for the CDR3 is TGTGCCACCAGCAGACAAGGGTTACCCCAGCATTTT. Translation gives CATSRQGLPQHF.